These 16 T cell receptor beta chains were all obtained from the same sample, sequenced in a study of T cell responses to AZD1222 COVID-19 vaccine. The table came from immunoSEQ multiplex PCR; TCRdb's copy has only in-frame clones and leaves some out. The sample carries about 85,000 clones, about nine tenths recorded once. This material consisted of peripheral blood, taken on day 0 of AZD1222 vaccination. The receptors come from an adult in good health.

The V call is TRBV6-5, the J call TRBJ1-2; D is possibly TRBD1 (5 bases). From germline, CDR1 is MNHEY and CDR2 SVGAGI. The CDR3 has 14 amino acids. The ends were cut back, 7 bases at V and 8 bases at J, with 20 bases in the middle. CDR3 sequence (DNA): TGTGCCAGCACACTAGCAGGTGGGGGAGGAGGCTACACCTTC. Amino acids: CASTLAGGGGGYTF.

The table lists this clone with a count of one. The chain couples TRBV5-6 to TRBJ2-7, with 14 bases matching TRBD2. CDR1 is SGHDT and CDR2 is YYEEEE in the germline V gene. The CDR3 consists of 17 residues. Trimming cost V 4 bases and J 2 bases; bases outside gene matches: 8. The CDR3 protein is CASSPGLAGVGPYEQYF. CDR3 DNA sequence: TGTGCCAGCAGCCCGGGACTAGCGGGGGTGGGGCCCTACGAGCAGTACTTC.

The CDR3 DNA follows: TGTGCCTGGAGGGGGCGGGGGTTACAGGCCGGGGAGCTGTTTTTT. This sequence encodes CAWRGRGLQAGELFF. V gene TRBV30 combines with J gene TRBJ2-2; 7 bases map to TRBD2. This CDR3 has 15 residues. V was pared by 3 bases and J by 6 bases, with 10 bases of the junction left unmatched. Per germline, CDR1 GTSNPN and CDR2 SVGIG (reference sequence).

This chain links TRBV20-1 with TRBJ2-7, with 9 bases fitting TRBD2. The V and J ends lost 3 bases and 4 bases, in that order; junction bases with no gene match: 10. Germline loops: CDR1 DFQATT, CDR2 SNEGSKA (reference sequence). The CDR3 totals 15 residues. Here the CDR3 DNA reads TGCAGTGCTAGTGGGCGCGGGGGGGTAGGTTACGAGCAGTACTTC. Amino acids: CSASGRGGVGYEQYF.

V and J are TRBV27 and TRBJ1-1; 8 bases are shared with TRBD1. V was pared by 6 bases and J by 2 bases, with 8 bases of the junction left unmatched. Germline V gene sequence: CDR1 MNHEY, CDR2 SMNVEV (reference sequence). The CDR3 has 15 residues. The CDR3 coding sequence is TGTGCCAGCAGCTATGACAGGGGAGGAAACACTGAAGCTTTCTTT. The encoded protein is CASSYDRGGNTEAFF.

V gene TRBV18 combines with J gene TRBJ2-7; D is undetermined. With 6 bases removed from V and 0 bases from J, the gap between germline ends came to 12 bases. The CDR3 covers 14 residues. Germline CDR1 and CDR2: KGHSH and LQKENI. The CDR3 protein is CASSLGQSSYEQYF. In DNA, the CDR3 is TGTGCCAGCTCCCTTGGCCAGAGCTCCTACGAGCAGTACTTC.

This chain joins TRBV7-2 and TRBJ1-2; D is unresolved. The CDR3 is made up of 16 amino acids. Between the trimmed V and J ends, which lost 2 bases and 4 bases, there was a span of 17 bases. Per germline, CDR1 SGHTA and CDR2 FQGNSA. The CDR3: CASSLSTSPGGYGYTF. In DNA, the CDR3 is TGTGCCAGCAGCTTAAGTACATCTCCCGGTGGCTATGGCTACACCTTC.

CDR3 in amino acids: CASSLSRRLDGGYTF. In DNA form, the CDR3 reads TGTGCCAGCAGCTTGAGTAGGAGGTTGGACGGAGGCTACACCTTC. The chain uses TRBV5-5 and TRBJ1-2; D uncertain. Deletions cut 1 base from V and 8 bases from J, with 18 bases between. CDR3 length equals 15 residues. Germline loops: CDR1 SGHKS, CDR2 YYEKEE (reference sequence). The complete variable domain, with remaining parts taken from reference TRBV5-5 and TRBJ1-2, reads DAGVTQSPTHLIKTRGQQVTLRCSPISGHKSVSWYQQVLGQGPQFIFQYYEKEERGRGNFPDRFSARQFPNYSSELNVNALLLGDSALYLCASSLSRRLDGGYTFGSGTRLTVV.

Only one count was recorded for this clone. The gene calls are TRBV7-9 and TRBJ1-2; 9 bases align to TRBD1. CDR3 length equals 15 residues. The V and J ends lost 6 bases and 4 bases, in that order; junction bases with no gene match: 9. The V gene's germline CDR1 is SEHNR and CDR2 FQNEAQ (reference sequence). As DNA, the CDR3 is TGTGCCAGCAGTCCCCCGGGACAGGGTCGCTATGGCTACACCTTC. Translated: CASSPPGQGRYGYTF.

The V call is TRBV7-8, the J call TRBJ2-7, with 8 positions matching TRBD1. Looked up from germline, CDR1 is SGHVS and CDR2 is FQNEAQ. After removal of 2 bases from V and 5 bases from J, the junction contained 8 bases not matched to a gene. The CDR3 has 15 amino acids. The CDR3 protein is CASSLPMTGVHEQYF. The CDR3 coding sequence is TGTGCCAGCAGCTTACCGATGACAGGGGTCCACGAGCAGTACTTC.

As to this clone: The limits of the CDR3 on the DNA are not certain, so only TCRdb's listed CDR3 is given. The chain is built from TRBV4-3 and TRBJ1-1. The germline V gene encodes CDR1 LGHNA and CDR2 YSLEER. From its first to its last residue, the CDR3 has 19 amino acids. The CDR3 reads CASSQEPFRGRTGNTEAFF.

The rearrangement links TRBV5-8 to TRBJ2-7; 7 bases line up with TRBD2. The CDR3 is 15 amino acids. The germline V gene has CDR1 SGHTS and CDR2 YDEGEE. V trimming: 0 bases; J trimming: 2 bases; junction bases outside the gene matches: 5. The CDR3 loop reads CASSLGQAGAYEQYF. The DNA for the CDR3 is TGTGCCAGCAGCTTGGGCCAGGCGGGGGCCTACGAGCAGTACTTC.

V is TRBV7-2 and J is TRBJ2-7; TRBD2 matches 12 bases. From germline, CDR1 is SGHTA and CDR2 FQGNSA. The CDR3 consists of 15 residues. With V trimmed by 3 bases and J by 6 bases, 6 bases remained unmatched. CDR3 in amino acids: CASSLLAGGPPEQYF. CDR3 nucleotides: TGTGCCAGCAGCTTGCTAGCGGGGGGGCCTCCCGAGCAGTACTTC.

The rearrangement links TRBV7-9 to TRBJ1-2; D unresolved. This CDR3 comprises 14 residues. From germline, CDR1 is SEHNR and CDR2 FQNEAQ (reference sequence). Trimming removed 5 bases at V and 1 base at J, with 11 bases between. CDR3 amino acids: CASSGSGVNYGYTF. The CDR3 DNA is TGTGCCAGCAGCGGCTCCGGGGTTAACTATGGCTACACCTTC.

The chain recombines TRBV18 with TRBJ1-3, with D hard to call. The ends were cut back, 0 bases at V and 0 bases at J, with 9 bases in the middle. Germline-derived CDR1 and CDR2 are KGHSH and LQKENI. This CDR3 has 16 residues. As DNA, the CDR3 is TGTGCCAGCTCACCACCAAACGTAGTCTCTGGAAACACCATATATTTT. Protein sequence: CASSPPNVVSGNTIYF.

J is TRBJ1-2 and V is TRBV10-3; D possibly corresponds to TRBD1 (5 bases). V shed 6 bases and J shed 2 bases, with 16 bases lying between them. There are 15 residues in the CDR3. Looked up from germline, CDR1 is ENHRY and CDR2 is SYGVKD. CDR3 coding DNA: TGTGCCATCAGCGGGGGAAGGAGCAGAAACTATGGCTACACCTTC. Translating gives CAISGGRSRNYGYTF.